The 30 T cell receptor beta chains below all came from one sample that was sequenced in a study of molecular identifiers for immune sequencing clone quantification. MiXCR, run by TCRdb on the PCR reads, gives a single entry per CDR3 protein. The table includes nearly 650,000 distinct CDR3 sequences, 25% detected once. Sequencing used naive CD8+ T cells from blood, with Jurkat cell RNA spiked in. Regarding subset: FACS-sorted CD8+CD4-CCR7+CD45RA+ naive T cells. Receptors were obtained from a human donor in good health. Some libraries in this study had Jurkat cell RNA spiked in.

A word on this clonotype: This could be a read error, since a much larger clone is one nucleotide away. The chain carries TRBV4-3 and TRBJ2-7; TRBD1 or TRBD2 may be the D gene (6 bases each). This CDR3 region has 15 residues. From germline, CDR1 is LGHNA and CDR2 YSLEER. The CDR3 sequence is CASSQDRRGAGEQCF. The CDR3, as DNA: TGCGCCAGCAGCCAAGATAGGAGGGGGGCGGGCGAGCAGTGCTTC.

This clonotype was observed a few times. This chain connects TRBV28 to TRBJ2-2; no clear D gene. Trimming cost V 8 bases and J 4 bases, with 14 bases left between them. The germline gives CDR1 MDHEN, CDR2 SYDVKM. CDR3 size: 14 residues. CDR3 in amino acids: CASASTMGTGELFF. CDR3 DNA: TGTGCCAGCGCGTCGACCATGGGCACCGGGGAGCTGTTTTTT.

Comments on this clonotype: At one end the junction does not follow the germline gene, possibly because of a read error. The chain recombines TRBV9 with TRBJ1-1; no clear D. Germline V gene data show CDR1 as SGDLS and CDR2 as YYNGEE. The CDR3 has 12 amino acids. The CDR3 region is CASSDMNTEASF. The CDR3 bases are TGTGCCAGCAGCGACATGAACACTGAAGCTTCCTTT.

Ten or more counts support this clonotype. In DNA, the CDR3 is TGTGCCAGCATTCAGGGGCCTAACACTGAAGCTTTCTTT. This translates into CASIQGPNTEAFF. The rearrangement uses TRBV6-2 or TRBV6-3 and TRBJ1-1; D perhaps matches TRBD1 (6 bases). Per germline, CDR1 MNHEY and CDR2 SVGEGT. The CDR3 consists of 13 residues. V was cut by 7 bases and J by 2 bases, with 11 bases left in between.

The chain links TRBV10-3 to TRBJ2-1; 8 bases are a match to TRBD2. The CDR3 is made up of 16 amino acids. Germline loops: CDR1 ENHRY, CDR2 SYGVKD. V was clipped by 3 bases and J by 5 bases; unmatched bases: 9. In DNA form, the CDR3 reads TGTGCCATCAGTGAACCGATAGCGGGACGCGACAATGAGCAGTTCTTC. Translation: CAISEPIAGRDNEQFF.

Only a few counts were recorded for this clonotype. The genes are TRBV9 and TRBJ2-1; tentatively, D is TRBD2 (6 bases). Germline V lookup: CDR1 SGDLS, CDR2 YYNGEE. The ends were cut back, 0 bases at V and 4 bases at J, with 14 bases in the middle. CDR3 length: 16 residues. The CDR3 nucleotides are TGTGCCAGCAGCGTAGTTGTCGGCGGGGCTTACAATGAGCAGTTCTTC. Protein sequence: CASSVVVGGAYNEQFF.

The chain uses TRBV4-2 and TRBJ2-1; 9 bases match TRBD1. The CDR3 contains 16 residues. Germline CDR1 is LGHNA and CDR2 is YNFKEQ. The V and J ends lost 4 bases and 7 bases, in that order; junction bases with no gene match: 11. The CDR3 bases are TGTGCCAGCAGCCTCGGGACAGGGCGGCTGGCTAATGAGCAGTTCTTC. It encodes CASSLGTGRLANEQFF.

This clonotype has ten or more counts. This chain joins TRBV4-3 and TRBJ1-1; D is unclear. Germline-derived CDR1 and CDR2 are LGHNA and YSLEER. This CDR3 has 14 residues. V was cut by 3 bases and J by 1 base, with 9 bases left in between. The CDR3 reads CASSQKGSNTEAFF. The CDR3, as DNA: TGCGCCAGCAGCCAGAAAGGGTCGAACACTGAAGCTTTCTTT.

As for this clonotype: A read error may explain this, as a much larger clone is one base away. The V call is TRBV5-6, the J call TRBJ2-5, with unresolved D. The germline CDR1 and CDR2 sequences are SGHDT and YYEEEE. CDR3 size: 13 residues. CDR3 sequence reads: CANSLVVPGTQYF. The CDR3 coding sequence is TGTGCCAACAGCTTGGTCGTGCCCGGGACCCAGTACTTC.

This clonotype was seen many times. The chain uses TRBV20-1 and TRBJ2-3; unclear D gene. The CDR3 is 11 amino acids. V lost 0 bases and J lost 7, with 5 bases in between. Germline-derived CDR1 and CDR2 are DFQATT and SNEGSKA (reference sequence). The CDR3 reads CSARDPYTQYF. The CDR3 bases are TGCAGTGCTAGAGACCCATATACGCAGTATTTT.

To note about this clonotype: A much more abundant neighbour one base away suggests this may be a read error. The CDR3: CSVEAWGRAETQYF. The CDR3 DNA is TGCAGCGTTGAGGCGTGGGGGAGAGCGGAGACCCAGTACTTC. V gene TRBV29-1 combines with J gene TRBJ2-5; D is perhaps TRBD1 or TRBD2 (5 bases each). CDR3 length: 14 residues. V was trimmed by 3 bases and J by 5 bases, leaving 16 bases between them. The germline V gene has CDR1 SQVTM and CDR2 ANQGSEA.

With regard to this clonotype: A much bigger clone sits one base away, suggesting this may be a read error. The rearrangement links TRBV14 to TRBJ1-4; D ambiguous. Trimming shortened V by 0 bases and J by 5 bases, and 13 bases separated the two germline ends. This CDR3 has 16 residues. Germline CDR1 is SGHDN and CDR2 is FVKESK. The CDR3 DNA is TGTGCCAGCAGCCAAGAGATAAGGGTGACGAATGAAAAACTGTTTTTT. Translating gives CASSQEIRVTNEKLFF.

Concerning this clonotype itself: A much larger clone sits a single nucleotide away, making a read error possible. The chain carries TRBV29-1 and TRBJ2-1; 7 bases line up with TRBD1. The ends lost 3 bases at V and 9 bases at J; junction bases unmatched: 5. CDR1 and CDR2 from the germline V gene are SQVTM and ANQGSEA. The CDR3 runs to 12 residues. CDR3 amino acids: CSVDGDRAEQFF. The CDR3 DNA follows: TGCAGCGTTGATGGCGACAGGGCTGAGCAGTTCTTC.

This clonotype was seen repeatedly, ten times or more. This chain links TRBV7-2 with TRBJ1-4; no firm D call. Germline CDR1 and CDR2: SGHTA and FQGNSA. The CDR3 contains 17 residues. Trimming pared 3 bases from V and 0 bases from J, leaving 14 bases between. The CDR3 reads CASSLYTAVTTNEKLFF. Written as DNA, the CDR3 is TGTGCCAGCAGCTTGTACACGGCAGTAACAACTAATGAAAAACTGTTTTTT.

This clonotype was seen more than once but under ten times. J is TRBJ2-1 and V is TRBV9; 8 bases align to TRBD1. Germline lookup yields CDR1 SGDLS and CDR2 YYNGEE. The CDR3 has 16 residues. The V gene end was trimmed by 4 bases and the J gene end by 9 bases; junction bases not matched to a gene: 15. CDR3 coding DNA: TGTGCCAGCAGCCCCTACCAGACAGGGGTGGTCGGTGAGCAGTTCTTC. This translates into CASSPYQTGVVGEQFF. The full variable domain, completed using reference TRBV9 and TRBJ2-1, is DSGVTQTPKHLITATGQRVTLRCSPRSGDLSVYWYQQSLDQGLQFLIQYYNGEERAKGNILERFSAQQFPDLHSELNLSSLELGDSALYFCASSPYQTGVVGEQFFGPGTRLTVL.

As regards this clonotype: The junction departs from the called germline gene at one end, perhaps through a read error. The rearrangement links TRBV3-1 to TRBJ2-7; possibly TRBD1 for D (6 bases). This CDR3 has 13 amino acids. The V gene's germline CDR1 is LGHDT and CDR2 YNNKEL (reference sequence). The CDR3 region has the DNA TGTGCCAGCAGCCACTGGGACAAATACGGGCAGTACTTC. Amino acids: CASSHWDKYGQYF.

This clonotype has a count of ten or more. The chain combines TRBV28 with TRBJ2-2; D is possibly TRBD2 (5 bases). Deletions cut 2 bases from V and 4 bases from J, with 11 bases between. CDR1 MDHEN and CDR2 SYDVKM come from the germline V gene. The length of the CDR3 is 15 residues. This CDR3 reads CASSLSGWGTGELFF. CDR3 nucleotides: TGTGCCAGCAGTTTAAGCGGCTGGGGCACCGGGGAGCTGTTTTTT. The whole variable domain, remainder taken from reference TRBV28 and TRBJ2-2, is DVKVTQSSRYLVKRTGEKVFLECVQDMDHENMFWYRQDPGLGLRLIYFSYDVKMKEKGDIPEGYSVSREKKERFSLILESASTNQTSMYLCASSLSGWGTGELFFGEGSRLTVL.

J is TRBJ2-7 and V is TRBV19; no clear D. Trimming removed 3 bases from V and 4 bases from J, with 16 bases in between. The germline gives CDR1 LNHDA, CDR2 SQIVND (reference sequence). There are 15 residues in the CDR3. CDR3 loop: CASSIMSEDGYEQYF. The CDR3 DNA follows: TGTGCCAGTAGTATTATGAGCGAGGACGGGTACGAGCAGTACTTC. The variable domain in full, with the rest retrieved from reference TRBV19 and TRBJ2-7, is DGGITQSPKYLFRKEGQNVTLSCEQNLNHDAMYWYRQDPGQGLRLIYYSQIVNDFQKGDIAEGYSVSREKKESFPLTVTSAQKNPTAFYLCASSIMSEDGYEQYFGPGTRLTVT.

On this clonotype itself: This clone may be a read error of a much larger clone one base away. The rearrangement uses TRBV6-5 and TRBJ2-2, with 7 bases identical to TRBD1. V trimming: 8 bases; J trimming: 0 bases; junction bases outside the gene matches: 0. The germline gives CDR1 MNHEY, CDR2 SVGAGI. This CDR3 has 13 residues. CDR3 DNA sequence: TGTGCCAGCGACAGGGCGAACACCGGGGAGCTGTTTTTT. Translated, it gives CASDRANTGELFF.

Details on this clonotype: A read error is possible here, since a much larger clone lies one base away. This chain joins TRBV3-1 and TRBJ1-1; the D is unclear. CDR1 and CDR2 from the germline V gene are LGHDT and YNNKEL (reference sequence). The CDR3 sequence is 12 residues long. V lost 7 bases and J 4 bases, leaving 10 bases between the germline ends. CDR3 region: CASIGRITEAFF. CDR3 DNA: TGTGCCAGCATCGGGAGGATCACTGAAGCTTTCTTT.

Points on this clonotype: A much larger clone is a single base away; this may be a read error. This rearrangement joins TRBV14 to TRBJ2-7; D is possibly TRBD1 or TRBD2 (5 bases each). Germline loops: CDR1 SGHDN, CDR2 FVKESK. This CDR3 comprises 15 residues. CDR3 protein: CTSSQSRDGSYEQYF. Written as DNA, the CDR3 is TGTACCAGCAGCCAATCGAGGGACGGCTCCTACGAGCAGTACTTC. Combining the CDR3 with reference TRBV14 and TRBJ2-7 gives the whole variable domain EAGVTQFPSHSVIEKGQTVTLRCDPISGHDNLYWYRRVMGKEIKFLLHFVKESKQDESGMPNNRFLAERTGGTYSTLKVQPAELEDSGVYFCTSSQSRDGSYEQYFGPGTRLTVT.

Notes on this clonotype: This may come from a read error, since a much larger clone is one base off. This rearrangement joins TRBV5-1 to TRBJ2-7; TRBD1 is a possible D gene (6 bases). The CDR3 is 16 residues long. CDR1 and CDR2 from the germline V gene are SGHRS and YFSETQ. CDR3 amino acids: CASSLGQEIFSYGQYF. The CDR3 DNA reads as TGCGCCAGCAGCTTGGGACAGGAGATATTTTCCTACGGGCAGTACTTC.

Points on this clonotype: Sequence at one end of the junction differs from germline and may be a read error. The chain carries TRBV6-5 and TRBJ2-5; D unresolved. CDR3 length: 14 residues. CDR1 is MNHEY and CDR2 is SVGAGI in the germline V gene. The CDR3 DNA sequence: TGTGCCAGCAGTTTAAGACTGGACCAAGGGACCCAGTACTTC. It encodes CASSLRLDQGTQYF.

The chain recombines TRBV25-1 with TRBJ1-1; possible D gene TRBD1, 5 bases. The germline V gene has CDR1 MGHDK and CDR2 SYGVNS. This CDR3 is built from 15 residues. The V end lost 1 base, the J end lost 5 bases, and 14 bases lay between the germline ends. The CDR3 sequence is CASSESGIGGTEAFF. The DNA for the CDR3 is TGTGCCAGCAGTGAATCAGGGATTGGGGGGACTGAAGCTTTCTTT. Supplemented by reference TRBV25-1 and TRBJ1-1, the full variable domain reads EADIYQTPRYLVIGTGKKITLECSQTMGHDKMYWYQQDPGMELHLIHYSYGVNSTEKGDLSSESTVSRIRTEHFPLTLESARPSHTSQYLCASSESGIGGTEAFFGQGTRLTVV.

This clonotype came up many times. The J gene is TRBJ2-7, the V gene TRBV20-1; D remains ambiguous. V was clipped by 7 bases and J by 1 base, with 14 bases between them. The CDR3 consists of 13 residues. Germline V gives CDR1 DFQATT, CDR2 SNEGSKA (reference sequence). Here the CDR3 DNA reads TGCAGTGGGGAAGAGCTGGATTCCTACGAGCAGTACTTC. It yields the protein CSGEELDSYEQYF.

This clonotype was counted at least ten times. V is TRBV12-5 and J is TRBJ2-7; perhaps D is TRBD1 or TRBD2 (6 bases each). Trimming took off 3 bases at V and 11 bases at J, with 17 bases between the two ends. The CDR3 runs to 13 residues. CDR1 LGHNT and CDR2 FRNRAP come from the germline V gene. Here the CDR3 DNA reads TGTGCTAGTGGTTTTCTGGGGGGCGCGAGGGAGTACTTC. Amino acid sequence: CASGFLGGAREYF.

This clonotype is a singleton in its sample. The chain recombines TRBV30 with TRBJ1-1; D is unclear. This CDR3 contains 11 residues. V lost 5 bases, J lost 4 bases, and 8 bases lay in between. The germline CDR1 and CDR2 sequences are GTSNPN and SVGIG (reference sequence). The CDR3 loop reads CAWAQATEAFF. The CDR3 DNA reads TGTGCCTGGGCTCAGGCCACTGAAGCTTTCTTT.

J is TRBJ2-7 and V is TRBV2, with D tentatively TRBD1 (6 bases). Germline V lookup: CDR1 SNHLY, CDR2 FYNNEI. V lost 1 base and J 2 bases, leaving 9 bases between the germline ends. CDR3 size: 14 residues. The CDR3 DNA follows: TGTGCCAGCAGTGAAGGGACAGAACCCTACGAGCAGTACTTC. Residues: CASSEGTEPYEQYF.

There are many counts of this clonotype. The chain links TRBV21-1 to TRBJ2-3; TRBD2 reflects the table's D call only, with no check against the DNA. TRBV21-1 is noted as a pseudogene. The CDR3 is made up of 15 amino acids. The CDR3 coding sequence is TGTGCCAGCAGCGCCCGAGGGAGGGTCCCAGATACGCAGTATTTT. Amino acids: CASSARGRVPDTQYF.

This clonotype was counted between two and nine times. The chain joins TRBV5-4 to TRBJ1-1; 9 bases agree with TRBD1. The CDR3 is made up of 14 amino acids. V lost 4 bases and J lost 6; bases outside the gene matches: 7. Per the germline V gene, CDR1 is SGHNT and CDR2 is YYREEE (reference sequence). The CDR3 bases are TGTGCCAGCAGCACGGGGACAGGGAGATCTGAAGCTTTCTTT. Translation: CASSTGTGRSEAFF.